Listed here are 2 T cell receptor beta chains from one sample, sequenced in a study of cytomegalovirus exposure and HLA in healthy donors. Profiled with immunoSEQ multiplex PCR; TCRdb holds only in-frame clones, not every one. The table lists fewer than 130,000 clones, over 85% of them singletons. The sequenced sample was PBMCs. These receptors were obtained from a woman under 30 in good health and CMV-seronegative.

The sample holds a few counts of this clone. The J gene is TRBJ2-7, the V gene TRBV7-2; D gene uncertain. From germline, CDR1 is SGHTA and CDR2 FQGNSA. This CDR3 contains 13 residues. V lost 5 bases to trimming and J lost 6 bases, with 14 bases between them. The CDR3 protein is CASSNSERGEQYF. CDR3 in DNA: TGTGCCAGCAGCAACTCCGAAAGAGGCGAGCAGTACTTC.

The CDR3 sequence is CASRQTVSNQPQHF. Written as DNA, the CDR3 is TGTGCCAGCAGGCAGACAGTTAGCAATCAGCCCCAGCATTTT. The gene calls are TRBV6-5 and TRBJ1-5, with TRBD1 as a possible D gene (5 bases). Germline CDR1 reads MNHEY; CDR2 reads SVGAGI. Between the trimmed V and J ends, which lost 6 bases and 0 bases, there was a span of 9 bases. The CDR3 covers 14 residues.